The clone carrying this T cell receptor beta chain came up many times. A junction end diverges from the germline sequence, so it may reflect a read error. The data derive from a study of Graves' ophthalmopathy and Graves' hyperthyroidism. Amplified TCR beta CDR3 regions were obtained using RNA transcripts as template. Second-round multiplex PCR came after a first-round RT-PCR that employed HTBI primers. From the multiplex PCR reads, TCRdb called clonotypes with MiXCR, one entry per CDR3 protein. The sample gives about 370,000 distinct CDR3 sequences, 15% to 20% of which show up once; roughly 1.4% is in the top ten. The sample consisted of peripheral blood. The sequence derives from a woman aged 18-29 years with Graves' ophthalmopathy.

CDR3 nucleotide sequence: TGTGCCAGCAGCGAAGGACAGGCCCAGGGGACTGAAGCTTTCTTT. Translation gives CASSEGQAQGTEAFF. This rearrangement joins TRBV2 to TRBJ1-1, with 7 bases fitting TRBD1. CDR1 is SNHLY, CDR2 FYNNEI, per germline. This CDR3 spans 15 amino acids.